This T cell receptor (beta chain) was sequenced during a study of blood T cells in healthy people across ages. Study conclusions and caveats: Using unsorted PBMCs precluded a conclusive naive versus antigen-experienced comparison.

Unmatched junction bases numbered 13, after V lost 7 bases and J lost 14 bases. This CDR3 region has 13 residues. Per the germline V gene, CDR1 is MNHNS and CDR2 is SASEGT. In regard to this clonotype: Its antigen is undetermined.

Next came a second PCR, run for about 7 to 12 cycles, which used a sample-barcoded 5' primer along with a J-beta primer mix. Every sample gave at least 2.5 million paired-end reads containing CDR3. One entry per CDR3 protein results from TCRdb running MiXCR on the 5' RACE reads. This table holds roughly 720,000 distinct CDR3 sequences, about 55% found once. The rearrangement uses TRBV6-1 and TRBJ2-3; 9 bases are shared with TRBD1. This TCR came from an older man in good health. Source material: blood. The CDR3 spells CASTGTGYRYAYF. Here the CDR3 DNA reads TGTGCCAGCACCGGGACAGGGTACAGATACGCGTATTTT.